The 8 T cell receptor beta chains reported below all come from one sample, sequenced in a study of blood T cells in healthy people across ages. A sample-barcoded 5' primer and a J-beta primer mix were used in a second PCR of roughly 6 to 11 cycles. TCRdb reprocessed the 5' RACE reads with MiXCR, giving one entry per CDR3 protein. The data show some 920,000 distinct CDR3 sequences, roughly 47% seen once. The material sequenced was blood. The receptor source for this set is a woman aged 60-75 years in good health.

The gene calls are TRBV5-1 and TRBJ2-3; TRBD2 aligns across 13 bases. The germline CDR1 and CDR2 sequences are SGHRS and YFSETQ. J was trimmed by 3 bases and V by 7 bases; bases with no gene match: 8. This CDR3 contains 16 residues. CDR3 amino acids: CASHLGLAGATDTQYF. CDR3 sequence (DNA): TGCGCCAGCCACCTAGGACTAGCGGGAGCTACAGATACGCAGTATTTT.

This clonotype was seen more than once but under ten times. V and J are TRBV4-1 and TRBJ2-3; D is uncertain. Trimming took 0 bases from V and 5 from J, leaving 9 bases between them. Germline CDR1 MGHRA, CDR2 YSYEKL. The CDR3 runs 14 residues. DNA for the CDR3: TGCGCCAGCAGCCAAGAGGCCGTGGGAGATACGCAGTATTTT. It is translated as CASSQEAVGDTQYF.

CDR3 bases: TGTGCCAGCAGCTCATTTTTACGTGCGGGACATTCGTCCTACGAGCAGTACTTC. This codes for CASSSFLRAGHSSYEQYF. This rearrangement joins TRBV7-2 to TRBJ2-7; either TRBD1 or TRBD2 may fit D (6 bases each). V gave up 4 bases and J gave up 1 base, with 23 bases separating them. The CDR3 is made up of 18 amino acids. CDR1 is SGHTA and CDR2 is FQGNSA in the germline V gene.

V and J are TRBV29-1 and TRBJ2-1; 12 positions match TRBD2. Germline values: CDR1 SQVTM, CDR2 ANQGSEA. The CDR3 is 20 amino acids. V lost 3 bases to trimming and J lost 4 bases; unmatched junction nucleotides: 19. In DNA, the CDR3 is TGCAGCGTTGAGGGAGGGAGGGGGACTAGCGGGTGGGCACTATACAATGAGCAGTTCTTC. This codes for CSVEGGRGTSGWALYNEQFF.

This clonotype has a single count. This sequence joins TRBV14 and TRBJ2-1; 12 positions match TRBD2. The germline V gene has CDR1 SGHDN and CDR2 FVKESK. This CDR3 has 16 amino acids. After removal of 2 bases from V and 3 bases from J, the junction contained 2 bases not matched to a gene. The CDR3 protein is CASSQRTSGDYNEQFF. In DNA form, the CDR3 reads TGTGCCAGCAGCCAAAGGACTAGCGGGGACTACAATGAGCAGTTCTTC.

This clonotype has a count of ten or more. The chain links TRBV29-1 to TRBJ2-1; no firm D call. The CDR3 covers 16 residues. Germline CDR1 reads SQVTM; CDR2 reads ANQGSEA. Between the trimmed V and J ends, which lost 6 bases and 7 bases, there was a span of 25 bases. CDR3 nucleotide sequence: TGCAGCGTAGGTATGGCAGTCCCTGGCAGTCTTAATGAGCAGTTCTTC. Amino acids: CSVGMAVPGSLNEQFF.

This clonotype was counted only a few times. The chain uses TRBV29-1 and TRBJ2-1; the D call may be TRBD1 or TRBD2 (5 bases each). V lost 6 bases and J 7 bases, leaving 16 bases between the germline ends. The CDR3 extends over 13 amino acids. Germline CDR1 and CDR2: SQVTM and ANQGSEA. The CDR3 reads CSVQKSGLNEQFF. The DNA of the CDR3 is TGCAGCGTCCAAAAATCGGGGCTTAATGAGCAGTTCTTC.

Concerning this clonotype itself: The germline gene is not matched at one end of the junction; a read error may be the cause. The V gene is TRBV7-6, the J gene TRBJ1-2, with TRBD1 matching 7 bases. Germline V lookup: CDR1 SGHVS, CDR2 FNYEAQ. The CDR3 is 17 amino acids. DNA for the CDR3: TGTGCCAGCAGCTTATCCCGGACAGGCGAATTGGACTATGGCTGCACCTTC. Translated: CASSLSRTGELDYGCTF. Complete variable domain (other parts from reference TRBV7-6 and TRBJ1-2): GAGVSQSPRYKVTKRGQDVALRCDPISGHVSLYWYRQALGQGPEFLTYFNYEAQQDKSGLPNDRFSAERPEGSISTLTIQRTEQRDSAMYRCASSLSRTGELDYGCTFGSGTRLTVV.